This TCR beta chain was sequenced during a study of a mutant IDH1 vaccine in newly diagnosed glioma. The overall study: The start of vaccination came 4-6 weeks after radiotherapy alone, or with temozolomide cycles. Study findings and constraints: Changes to the top peripheral T cell clonotypes appeared unrelated to pseudoprogression.

V was trimmed by 4 bases and J by 0 bases, leaving 13 bases between them. CDR1 SGHTS and CDR2 YDEGEE come from the germline V gene. The CDR3 covers 16 residues. Time point: week 47, end of study. Mutant IDH1 20-mer peptide, at 300 ug, made up each vaccine dose, with topical imiquimod. Concerning this clone: Its matching antigen is unknown.

Using immunoSEQ multiplex PCR, the repertoire was profiled, and TCRdb retains in-frame clones only, with some absent. The sample includes 30,000 to 40,000 clones, approximately 87% of them seen just once. The sequence derives from a woman aged 25 to 39 with glioma. The V gene is TRBV5-8, the J gene TRBJ1-4; D possibly corresponds to TRBD1 (5 bases). The sequences come from PBMCs, collected from a glioma patient whose treatment included an IDH1 peptide vaccine. Here the CDR3 reads CASSPVGGATNEKLFF. Written as DNA, the CDR3 is TGTGCCAGCAGCCCAGTGGGGGGAGCAACTAATGAAAAACTGTTTTTT.